This TCR beta chain stems from a study of blood T cell repertoires in COVID-19. The method was immunoSEQ multiplex PCR; TCRdb's version includes in-frame clones alone and lacks a portion of them. The sample records about 89,000 clones, approximately 89% being singletons. V was cut by 4 bases and J by 1 base, with 5 bases left in between. The CDR3 loop spans 13 amino acids. Germline assignment: CDR1 SGHRS and CDR2 YFSETQ. Sequencing was performed on peripheral blood. The receptor was isolated from a man in his fifties or sixties with acute or convalescent COVID-19. The chain links TRBV5-1 to TRBJ2-2; the D is unclear. The CDR3 region has the DNA TGCGCCAGCAGCGAGCAGAACACCGGGGAGCTGTTTTTT. Protein product: CASSEQNTGELFF.